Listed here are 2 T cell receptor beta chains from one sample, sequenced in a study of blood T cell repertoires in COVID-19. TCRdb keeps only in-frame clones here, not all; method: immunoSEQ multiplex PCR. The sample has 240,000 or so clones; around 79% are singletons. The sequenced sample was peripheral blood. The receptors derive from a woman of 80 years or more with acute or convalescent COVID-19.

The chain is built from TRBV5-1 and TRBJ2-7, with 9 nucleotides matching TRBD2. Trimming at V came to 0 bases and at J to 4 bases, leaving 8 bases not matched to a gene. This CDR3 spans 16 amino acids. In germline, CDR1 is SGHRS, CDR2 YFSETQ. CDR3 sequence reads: CASSLGVTSGAYEQYF. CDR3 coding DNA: TGCGCCAGCAGCTTGGGTGTGACTAGCGGAGCTTACGAGCAGTACTTC.

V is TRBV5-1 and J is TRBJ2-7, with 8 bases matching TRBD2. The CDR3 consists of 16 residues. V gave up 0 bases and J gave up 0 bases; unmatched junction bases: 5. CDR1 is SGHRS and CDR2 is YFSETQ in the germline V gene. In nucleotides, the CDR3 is TGCGCCAGCAGCTTGGGTAGCGGGAAGAGCTCCTACGAGCAGTACTTC. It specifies CASSLGSGKSSYEQYF.